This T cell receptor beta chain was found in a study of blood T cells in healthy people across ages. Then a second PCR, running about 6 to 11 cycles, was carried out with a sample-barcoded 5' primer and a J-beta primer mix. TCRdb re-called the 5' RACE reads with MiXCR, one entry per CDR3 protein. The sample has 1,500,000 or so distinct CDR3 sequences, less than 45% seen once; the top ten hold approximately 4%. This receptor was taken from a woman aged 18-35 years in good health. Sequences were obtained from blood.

CDR3 coding DNA: TGCAGCGTTCAGGGCTACACCTTC. Its translation is CSVQGYTF. The chain joins TRBV29-1 to TRBJ1-2; D gene uncertain. The V end was cut by 5 bases, the J end by 8 bases, with 3 bases between. The CDR3 is 8 residues long. Germline V gives CDR1 SQVTM, CDR2 ANQGSEA.